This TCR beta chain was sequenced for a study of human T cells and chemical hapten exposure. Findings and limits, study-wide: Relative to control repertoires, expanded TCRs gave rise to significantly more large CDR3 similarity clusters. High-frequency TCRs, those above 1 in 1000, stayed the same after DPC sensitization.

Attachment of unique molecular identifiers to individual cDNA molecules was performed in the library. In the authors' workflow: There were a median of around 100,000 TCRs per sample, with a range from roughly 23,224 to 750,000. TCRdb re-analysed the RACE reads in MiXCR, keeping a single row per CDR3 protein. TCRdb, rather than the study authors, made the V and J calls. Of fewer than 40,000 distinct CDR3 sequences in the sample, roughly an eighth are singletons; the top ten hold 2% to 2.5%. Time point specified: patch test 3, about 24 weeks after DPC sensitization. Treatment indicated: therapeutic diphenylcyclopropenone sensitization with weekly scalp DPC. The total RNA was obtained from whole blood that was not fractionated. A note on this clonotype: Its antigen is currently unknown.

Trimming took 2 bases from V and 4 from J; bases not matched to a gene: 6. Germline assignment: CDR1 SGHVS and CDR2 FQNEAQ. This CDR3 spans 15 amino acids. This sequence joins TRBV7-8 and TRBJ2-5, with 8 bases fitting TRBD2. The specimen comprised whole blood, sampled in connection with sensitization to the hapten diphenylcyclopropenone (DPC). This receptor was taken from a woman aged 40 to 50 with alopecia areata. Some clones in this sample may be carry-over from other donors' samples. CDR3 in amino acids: CASSLQSGSGETQYF. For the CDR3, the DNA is TGTGCCAGCAGCTTACAGAGCGGGAGCGGAGAGACCCAGTACTTC.